The clone carrying this TCR beta chain showed up many times. This entry belongs to a study of glioma-infiltrating T cells. Amplification of TCR alpha and beta CDR3 regions from RNA used iRepertoire nested multiplex PCR. Tissue mRNA or PBMC total RNA, roughly 100-400 ng, went into one-step reverse transcription and amplification. TCRdb analysed the multiplex PCR reads with MiXCR anew, one entry per CDR3 protein. The sample yields 150,000 to 200,000 distinct CDR3 sequences, approximately 30% seen once. Trimming stripped 8 bases from V and 2 bases from J, with 14 bases between. This CDR3 has 14 amino acids. From germline, CDR1 is MDHEN and CDR2 SYDVKM.

The rearrangement links TRBV28 to TRBJ2-3; D gene unclear. This TCR came from a human donor with low-grade glioma or glioblastoma, undergoing nonglioma brain surgery, or in good health (not recorded which). The source material was glioma tissue, nonneoplastic brain tissue, or PBMCs (not recorded which). CDR3 region: CASLPRGFTDTQYF. In DNA form, the CDR3 reads TGTGCCAGCCTCCCCCGTGGGTTCACAGATACGCAGTATTTT.